These 28 T cell receptor beta chains were sequenced from one sample in a study of somatic mutations in cytotoxic T cells in rheumatoid arthritis. Some clones are missing from TCRdb's copy, which holds only in-frame ones; the method was immunoSEQ multiplex PCR. The repertoire holds roughly 30,000 clones, with approximately 86% as singletons. Sequencing used CD8+ T cells sorted from blood. Every receptor here comes from an adult with rheumatoid arthritis.

This clone has a single count. V usage is TRBV11-2 and J usage is TRBJ2-5; TRBD1 is a possible D gene (5 bases). CDR1 is SGHAT, CDR2 FQNNGV, per germline. The CDR3 contains 16 residues. V dropped 1 base and J dropped 4 bases, with 16 bases sitting between them. The CDR3 coding sequence is TGTGCCAGCAGCTTAGCAGGGTCAGGGATAGCAGAGACCCAGTACTTC. Translation gives CASSLAGSGIAETQYF.

This clone was picked up one time. The chain joins TRBV27 to TRBJ1-5; D might be TRBD1 (6 bases). Trimming stripped 4 bases from V and 4 bases from J, with 17 bases between. Germline CDR1 reads MNHEY; CDR2 reads SMNVEV (reference sequence). CDR3 length equals 16 residues. The CDR3 is CASSSGGAGGNQPQHF. The CDR3 DNA reads as TGTGCCAGCAGTTCTGGGGGGGCAGGAGGTAATCAGCCCCAGCATTTT.

In its sample, this clone was seen a few times. V is TRBV29-1 and J is TRBJ2-2; tentative D call: TRBD1 (5 bases). The CDR3 sequence is 11 residues long. With 5 bases removed from V and 9 bases from J, the gap between germline ends came to 10 bases. The V gene's germline CDR1 is SQVTM and CDR2 ANQGSEA. CDR3 DNA sequence: TGCAGCGTTCTGGGGCACCGGGAGCTGTTTTTT. This encodes CSVLGHRELFF.

The chain links TRBV28 to TRBJ1-1; 7 bases agree with TRBD1. CDR1 MDHEN and CDR2 SYDVKM come from the germline V gene. CDR3 length equals 17 residues. J gave up 5 bases and V 3 bases, and 15 bases lay outside the gene matches. As DNA, the CDR3 is TGTGCCAGCAGTTTTCGGATGTCCGAGGGGGCGAAAACTGAAGCTTTCTTT. It translates to CASSFRMSEGAKTEAFF. Filled out from reference TRBV28 and TRBJ1-1, the complete variable domain reads DVKVTQSSRYLVKRTGEKVFLECVQDMDHENMFWYRQDPGLGLRLIYFSYDVKMKEKGDIPEGYSVSREKKERFSLILESASTNQTSMYLCASSFRMSEGAKTEAFFGQGTRLTVV.

The chain employs TRBV27 and TRBJ2-2; D remains ambiguous. Germline V gene sequence: CDR1 MNHEY, CDR2 SMNVEV (reference sequence). This CDR3 contains 14 residues. V lost 3 bases and J lost 5, with 10 bases in between. The CDR3 bases are TGTGCCAGCAGTTTCTCACGACCGACCGGGGAGCTGTTTTTT. Encoded protein: CASSFSRPTGELFF.

The gene calls are TRBV4-1 and TRBJ1-1, with D perhaps TRBD1 (6 bases). V shed 1 base and J shed 4 bases, with 10 bases lying between them. The CDR3 consists of 14 residues. Germline assignment: CDR1 MGHRA and CDR2 YSYEKL. The CDR3 nucleotides are TGCGCCAGCAGCCAAGTGGGGGCCCGCACTGAAGCTTTCTTT. Its protein product is CASSQVGARTEAFF.

The J gene is TRBJ2-3, the V gene TRBV6-6, with 8 positions matching TRBD2. The CDR3 has 14 residues. J was trimmed by 0 bases and V by 6 bases; bases with no gene match: 2. Germline V CDR1 and CDR2: MNHNY, SVGAGI (reference sequence). The DNA of the CDR3 is TGTGCCAGCAGCGGACTAGCAAGCACAGATACGCAGTATTTT. Residues: CASSGLASTDTQYF.

In this sample, this clone turned up once. V usage is TRBV27 and J usage is TRBJ2-7; D is perhaps TRBD2 (6 bases). This CDR3 has 15 amino acids. Germline CDR1 reads MNHEY; CDR2 reads SMNVEV (reference sequence). The V end lost 5 bases, the J end lost 0 bases, and 14 bases lay between the germline ends. The DNA for the CDR3 is TGTGCCAGCAGTGTCGGGAGCCCCCTCTCCTACGAGCAGTACTTC. Translated: CASSVGSPLSYEQYF.

This chain connects TRBV6-1 to TRBJ2-4; possible D gene TRBD1, 5 bases. The germline V and J ends were trimmed by 8 bases and 6 bases, with 17 bases remaining between them. Per germline, CDR1 MNHNS and CDR2 SASEGT. The CDR3 is 14 residues long. CDR3 residues: CASPQVRLGNIQYF. The DNA of the CDR3 is TGTGCCAGCCCACAGGTGAGGCTGGGAAACATTCAGTACTTC.

The rearrangement links TRBV30 to TRBJ1-1; possible D gene TRBD1, 6 bases. CDR1 GTSNPN and CDR2 SVGIG come from the germline V gene (reference sequence). Trimming took off 2 bases at V and 0 bases at J, with 7 bases between the two ends. The CDR3 length is 13 residues. The CDR3 is CAWSTGMNTEAFF. The CDR3 nucleotides are TGTGCCTGGAGTACAGGGATGAACACTGAAGCTTTCTTT.

J is TRBJ1-1 and V is TRBV4-1; D perhaps matches TRBD1 (5 bases). The CDR3 contains 15 residues. Trimming stripped 3 bases from V and 5 bases from J, with 16 bases between. CDR1 MGHRA and CDR2 YSYEKL come from the germline V gene. CDR3 in amino acids: CASSHISAGSTEAFF. In nucleotides, the CDR3 is TGCGCCAGCAGCCATATCTCGGCAGGGTCTACTGAAGCTTTCTTT.

This chain links TRBV7-9 with TRBJ2-7, with 11 bases fitting TRBD2. The V and J ends lost 11 bases and 7 bases, in that order; junction bases with no gene match: 13. Looked up from germline, CDR1 is SEHNR and CDR2 is FQNEAQ (reference sequence). This CDR3 region has 14 residues. CDR3 sequence: CAGQLAGGMQEQYF. The CDR3 bases are TGTGCCGGGCAGCTAGCGGGGGGCATGCAAGAGCAGTACTTC.

This chain links TRBV6-5 with TRBJ1-5; D is perhaps TRBD1 (5 bases). The germline V gene encodes CDR1 MNHEY and CDR2 SVGAGI. The CDR3 has 14 residues. V was cut by 0 bases and J by 2 bases, with 5 bases left in between. The chain's CDR3 is CASSYSGGNQPQHF. The DNA of the CDR3 is TGTGCCAGCAGTTACTCGGGGGGCAATCAGCCCCAGCATTTT.

As for this clone: This specimen includes other DNA sequences encoding the same CDR3. This chain connects TRBV5-1 to TRBJ2-1, with D perhaps TRBD2 (6 bases). The V end lost 0 bases, the J end lost 3 bases, and 10 bases lay between the germline ends. The CDR3 is made up of 15 amino acids. CDR1 is SGHRS, CDR2 YFSETQ, per germline. The CDR3, as DNA: TGCGCCAGCAGCTTGGTCGGGGGTGGCTACAATGAGCAGTTCTTC. Its translation: CASSLVGGGYNEQFF.

The chain employs TRBV11-2 and TRBJ1-5; D may be TRBD1 (6 bases). With 1 base removed from V and 0 bases from J, the gap between germline ends came to 13 bases. The CDR3 consists of 17 residues. Germline CDR1 is SGHAT and CDR2 is FQNNGV. The CDR3 DNA sequence: TGTGCCAGCAGCTTAGGGGAGGGGGTGTATAGCAATCAGCCCCAGCATTTT. This encodes CASSLGEGVYSNQPQHF.

CDR3 protein: CASSFRRGGGDYEQYF. DNA for the CDR3: TGTGCCAGCAGCTTTCGACGGGGCGGCGGAGACTACGAGCAGTACTTC. The chain has TRBV7-9 and TRBJ2-7; D may be TRBD1 or TRBD2 (5 bases each). Germline CDR1 and CDR2: SEHNR and FQNEAQ (reference sequence). The CDR3 is made up of 16 amino acids. V lost 3 bases and J lost 3, with 18 bases in between. Looking up the rest from reference TRBV7-9 and TRBJ2-7 gives the full variable domain: DTGVSQNPRHKITKRGQNVTFRCDPISEHNRLYWYRQTLGQGPEFLTYFQNEAQLEKSRLLSDRFSAERPKGSFSTLEIQRTEQGDSAMYLCASSFRRGGGDYEQYFGPGTRLTVT.

The chain has TRBV6-5 and TRBJ1-2; D remains unclear. Trimming left V 0 bases short and J 6 bases short, with 8 bases between. The germline gives CDR1 MNHEY, CDR2 SVGAGI. CDR3 length equals 13 residues. CDR3 in DNA: TGTGCCAGCAGTTACTCGACCGGGAATGGCTACACCTTC. This gives the protein CASSYSTGNGYTF.

The chain carries TRBV4-2 and TRBJ2-3, with D possibly TRBD1 on 6 matching bases. This CDR3 spans 16 amino acids. Trimming pared 0 bases from V and 2 bases from J, leaving 12 bases between. Looked up from germline, CDR1 is LGHNA and CDR2 is YNFKEQ. In DNA form, the CDR3 reads TGTGCCAGCAGCCAAGAACAACAGGGTTACACAGATACGCAGTATTTT. Residues: CASSQEQQGYTDTQYF.

V usage is TRBV7-9 and J usage is TRBJ1-4; TRBD1 matches 7 bases. The CDR3 consists of 14 residues. Germline-derived CDR1 and CDR2 are SEHNR and FQNEAQ (reference sequence). J was trimmed by 7 bases and V by 8 bases; bases with no gene match: 10. The CDR3 nucleotides read TGTGCCAGCGGCCGACAGGGACGGTTTGAAAAACTGTTTTTT. Translation: CASGRQGRFEKLFF.

This clone has more than one count but fewer than ten. The J gene is TRBJ2-1, the V gene TRBV7-9; 8 bases are a match to TRBD2. CDR1 is SEHNR, CDR2 FQNEAQ, per germline (reference sequence). V shed 3 bases, J shed 7 bases, and the junction held 11 bases outside the gene matches. The CDR3 length is 16 residues. CDR3: CASSLPSGGPVNEQFF. DNA for the CDR3: TGTGCCAGCAGCTTGCCATCGGGAGGGCCTGTGAATGAGCAGTTCTTC.

A single count supports this clone. The CDR3 nucleotides are TGTGCCACCCGTCGTAGGGATAGAGGAGATACGCAGTATTTT. Protein: CATRRRDRGDTQYF. The chain couples TRBV27 to TRBJ2-3; D call uncertain. CDR1 and CDR2 from the germline V gene are MNHEY and SMNVEV (reference sequence). This CDR3 comprises 14 residues. Trimming removed 10 bases at V and 5 bases at J, with 19 bases between.

The V and J genes are TRBV5-4 and TRBJ2-2; 10 bases map to TRBD2. Germline V gene sequence: CDR1 SGHNT, CDR2 YYREEE (reference sequence). V was clipped by 4 bases and J by 4 bases; unmatched bases: 1. The CDR3 sequence is 14 residues long. Here the CDR3 DNA reads TGTGCCAGCAGCACTAGCGGGACCACCGGGGAGCTGTTTTTT. This translates into CASSTSGTTGELFF.

The chain couples TRBV13 to TRBJ2-7; TRBD2 matches at 10 bases. Germline loops: CDR1 PRHDT, CDR2 FYEKMQ (reference sequence). Germline trimming cut 4 bases from V and 4 bases from J; bases unmatched to any gene: 10. The CDR3 is 16 residues long. DNA of the CDR3: TGTGCCAGCAGCTCAGGACCGGGACTAGCGACTTACGAGCAGTACTTC. It encodes CASSSGPGLATYEQYF.

The chain is built from TRBV4-3 and TRBJ2-1; D is uncertain. V gave up 0 bases and J gave up 9 bases, with 9 bases separating them. This CDR3 contains 13 residues. Germline V gene data show CDR1 as LGHNA and CDR2 as YSLEER. The CDR3 sequence is CASSQDLTGEQFF. The CDR3 nucleotides are TGCGCCAGCAGCCAAGATCTAACCGGTGAGCAGTTCTTC.

The chain links TRBV16 to TRBJ1-3; D gene ambiguous. The V gene's germline CDR1 is KGHSY and CDR2 FQNENV. The CDR3 has 17 residues. V was trimmed by 2 bases and J by 0 bases, leaving 14 bases between them. This chain's CDR3 is CASSQPRAASSGNTIYF. CDR3 DNA sequence: TGTGCCAGCAGCCAACCCCGGGCCGCGAGCTCTGGAAACACCATATATTTT.

Written as DNA, the CDR3 is TGCGCCAGCAGCCAAGATAGGGCGGGTTCCTACGAGCAGTACTTC. As protein: CASSQDRAGSYEQYF. The chain joins TRBV4-1 to TRBJ2-7; tentative D call: TRBD2 (5 bases). Between the trimmed V and J ends, which lost 0 bases and 1 base, there was a span of 10 bases. The V gene's germline CDR1 is MGHRA and CDR2 YSYEKL. CDR3 length equals 15 residues.

This chain uses TRBV27 with TRBJ1-1; no definite D call. CDR3 length: 15 amino acids. CDR1 is MNHEY and CDR2 is SMNVEV in the germline V gene (reference sequence). V dropped 3 bases and J dropped 1 base, with 12 bases sitting between them. CDR3 coding DNA: TGTGCCAGCAGTTTTATAATGGGGAAGAACACTGAAGCTTTCTTT. Amino acid sequence: CASSFIMGKNTEAFF.

There are a few counts of this clone. The chain couples TRBV11-2 to TRBJ2-7; possibly TRBD1 or TRBD2 for D (5 bases each). The V gene lost 5 bases and the J gene lost 2 bases, with 13 bases spanning the gap. Germline V gene lookup returns CDR1 SGHAT and CDR2 FQNNGV. The CDR3 runs 14 residues. CDR3 sequence: CASSILGRTYEQYF. CDR3 coding DNA: TGTGCCAGCAGCATACTGGGACGAACCTACGAGCAGTACTTC.